The 18 T cell receptor beta chains below come from one sample, sequenced in a study of T cells in Graves' hyperthyroidism and ophthalmopathy. There were TCR beta CDR3 regions amplified from RNA transcripts. The primer set for the first-round RT-PCR of the TCR CDR3 was HTBI. TCRdb re-derived calls from the multiplex PCR reads in MiXCR, one entry per CDR3 protein. The sample contains roughly 500,000 distinct CDR3 sequences, 15% to 20% of which appear only once. Sequencing used blood. These receptors were taken from a woman aged 25 to 39 with Graves' ophthalmopathy.

This chain links TRBV10-3 with TRBJ2-1; D may be TRBD2 (6 bases). Per germline, CDR1 ENHRY and CDR2 SYGVKD. Trimming left V 7 bases short and J 7 bases short, with 23 bases between. CDR3 length: 16 residues. In nucleotides, the CDR3 is TGTGCCATCAAGGAATCAGGGACTGATGATGGGAATGAGCAGTTCTTC. It is translated as CAIKESGTDDGNEQFF.

This clonotype has more than one count but fewer than ten. The rearrangement joins TRBV28 to TRBJ2-7; D call uncertain. The CDR3 is 13 residues long. Germline V gene sequence: CDR1 MDHEN, CDR2 SYDVKM. The V and J ends lost 3 bases and 2 bases respectively, with 8 bases between them. CDR3 loop: CASSFTDPYEQYF. The CDR3 nucleotides read TGTGCCAGCAGTTTCACAGATCCCTACGAGCAGTACTTC.

The V and J genes are TRBV6-2 or TRBV6-3 and TRBJ2-5, with 11 bases matching TRBD1. Germline CDR1 is MNHEY and CDR2 is SVGEGT. The junction had 8 bases not matched to a gene; V was cut back by 2 bases and J by 6 bases. This CDR3 comprises 16 residues. The chain's CDR3 is CASSYPGQGDRKTQYF. CDR3 nucleotide sequence: TGTGCCAGCAGTTACCCGGGACAGGGGGATAGGAAGACCCAGTACTTC.

This sequence joins TRBV19 and TRBJ2-1, with TRBD2 identical over 7 bases. The CDR3 totals 17 residues. CDR1 is LNHDA and CDR2 is SQIVND in the germline V gene (reference sequence). Trimming at V came to 0 bases and at J to 6 bases, leaving 11 bases not matched to a gene. Written as DNA, the CDR3 is TGTGCCAGTAGTATAGATTCGTGGGAGGGGATGCCCAATGAGCAGTTCTTC. Its translation: CASSIDSWEGMPNEQFF.

Worth noting for this clonotype: It may be a read error: a sequence one base away is much more abundant. This chain connects TRBV6-2 or TRBV6-3 to TRBJ2-7, with 10 bases fitting TRBD1. The germline V gene has CDR1 MNHEY and CDR2 SVGEGT. CDR3 length: 16 amino acids. With 5 bases clipped from V and 6 bases from J, the junction kept 13 bases outside the gene matches. CDR3 loop: CASSHGPGTGVSEQYF. The CDR3 DNA reads as TGTGCCAGCAGTCACGGGCCCGGGACAGGGGTTTCCGAGCAGTACTTC.

The chain has TRBV19 and TRBJ2-1, with D maybe TRBD2 (5 bases). The CDR3 has 11 residues. The germline V gene encodes CDR1 LNHDA and CDR2 SQIVND (reference sequence). Deletions cut 3 bases from V and 13 bases from J, with 10 bases between. The CDR3 here is CASSIGRGQFF. CDR3 nucleotides: TGTGCCAGTAGTATCGGCCGGGGTCAGTTCTTC.

Only one count was recorded for this clonotype. The chain employs TRBV11-1 and TRBJ1-5; D might be TRBD1 (6 bases). This CDR3 comprises 13 residues. The germline V gene encodes CDR1 SGHAT and CDR2 FQDESV (reference sequence). The V and J ends lost 5 bases and 7 bases respectively, with 12 bases between them. The CDR3 spells CASSQGHQQPQHF. Written as DNA, the CDR3 is TGTGCCAGCAGCCAGGGACACCAGCAGCCCCAGCATTTT.

The chain recombines TRBV19 with TRBJ1-1, with D uncertain. This CDR3 comprises 11 residues. V lost 3 bases, J lost 5 bases, and 4 bases lay in between. Germline loops: CDR1 LNHDA, CDR2 SQIVND (reference sequence). The CDR3 protein is CASSMWTEAFF. In nucleotides, the CDR3 is TGTGCCAGTAGTATGTGGACTGAAGCTTTCTTT.

This clonotype was recorded many times. The chain employs TRBV20-1 and TRBJ1-5, with 7 bases that match TRBD1. This CDR3 region has 16 residues. V lost 6 bases, J lost 4 bases, and 15 bases stayed unmatched. Germline loops: CDR1 DFQATT, CDR2 SNEGSKA (reference sequence). The CDR3 DNA follows: TGCAGTGCCACAGAGATGGGCGGGACAGATAATCAGCCCCAGCATTTT. This translates into CSATEMGGTDNQPQHF.

This clonotype was seen ten or more times. CDR3 sequence (DNA): TGCGCCAGCAGCCCAGGGACAGGGGGCGTTCCAAACTATGGCTACACCTTC. Residues: CASSPGTGGVPNYGYTF. J is TRBJ1-2 and V is TRBV5-1; 12 positions match TRBD1. The CDR3 length is 17 residues. V trimming: 4 bases; J trimming: 2 bases; junction bases outside the gene matches: 9. Germline assignment: CDR1 SGHRS and CDR2 YFSETQ.

This clonotype has at least ten counts. The chain joins TRBV20-1 to TRBJ2-1; D may match TRBD1 or TRBD2 (5 bases each). CDR3 length: 16 amino acids. Germline CDR1 DFQATT, CDR2 SNEGSKA (reference sequence). Trimming stripped 3 bases from V and 1 base from J, with 16 bases between. CDR3 in amino acids: CSARSGDPTSYNEQFF. CDR3 sequence (DNA): TGCAGTGCTAGGTCCGGGGACCCCACATCCTACAATGAGCAGTTCTTC.

This clonotype was observed many times. This chain joins TRBV4-3 and TRBJ2-7, with TRBD2 matching over 13 bases. Looked up from germline, CDR1 is LGHNA and CDR2 is YSLEER. V shed 4 bases and J 4 bases; nucleotides not matched to a gene: 4. The CDR3 is made up of 15 amino acids. CDR3 bases: TGCGCCAGCAGCCCCGGGACTAGCGGGGCGTACGAGCAGTACTTC. This encodes CASSPGTSGAYEQYF.

This clonotype occurred a few times. The chain uses TRBV5-1 and TRBJ2-7; no firm D call. The germline V gene has CDR1 SGHRS and CDR2 YFSETQ. The length of the CDR3 is 9 residues. The V end lost 10 bases, the J end lost 3 bases, and 5 bases lay between the germline ends. CDR3: CAPGYEQYF. The CDR3 DNA follows: TGCGCCCCGGGCTACGAGCAGTACTTC. Full variable domain (missing parts from reference TRBV5-1 and TRBJ2-7): KAGVTQTPRYLIKTRGQQVTLSCSPISGHRSVSWYQQTPGQGLQFLFEYFSETQRNKGNFPGRFSGRQFSNSRSEMNVSTLELGDSALYLCAPGYEQYFGPGTRLTVT.

The V gene is TRBV7-2, the J gene TRBJ1-3; D uncertain. V was cut by 2 bases and J by 1 base, with 9 bases left in between. The CDR3 consists of 15 residues. Germline CDR1 is SGHTA and CDR2 is FQGNSA. The CDR3 region has the DNA TGTGCCAGCAGCTTATTTGAATCTTCTGGAAACACCATATATTTT. Its translation is CASSLFESSGNTIYF.

About this clonotype itself: Since a much larger clone is just one base distant, this may be a read error. The genes are TRBV5-1 and TRBJ1-1; D not resolved. The CDR3 contains 16 residues. The germline V gene encodes CDR1 SGHRS and CDR2 YFSETQ. The CDR3 sequence: CTSSLEGKVGNTEAFF. In DNA form, the CDR3 reads TGCACCAGCAGCTTGGAAGGGAAAGTGGGGAACACTGAAGCTTTCTTT.

This clonotype was observed a few times. The genes are TRBV20-1 and TRBJ2-1, with TRBD2 matching 9 bases. Per germline, CDR1 DFQATT and CDR2 SNEGSKA (reference sequence). V was pared by 0 bases and J by 14 bases, with 8 bases of the junction left unmatched. This CDR3 is built from 13 residues. CDR3 bases: TGCAGTGCTAGAGATCAGGGACTAGCTTTCGAGTTCTTC. Translated: CSARDQGLAFEFF.

Concerning this clonotype itself: One junction end does not reproduce the germline sequence, and a read error may be involved. The chain carries TRBV7-2 and TRBJ1-1, with D unclear. The germline V gene has CDR1 SGHTA and CDR2 FQGNSA. The CDR3 covers 13 residues. This CDR3 reads CASSPFPSTEAFF. The DNA for the CDR3 is TGCGCCAGCAGCCCCTTCCCGTCCACTGAAGCTTTCTTT.

The chain is built from TRBV9 and TRBJ2-7; perhaps TRBD2 as D (5 bases). Germline-derived CDR1 and CDR2 are SGDLS and YYNGEE. Trimming shortened V by 6 bases and J by 0 bases, and 16 bases separated the two germline ends. This CDR3 is built from 15 residues. This chain's CDR3 is CASNPGTESSYEQYF. The DNA for the CDR3 is TGTGCCAGCAACCCGGGAACCGAAAGCTCCTACGAGCAGTACTTC.